This T cell receptor beta chain was identified during a study of T cell responses to AZD1222 COVID-19 vaccine. Here immunoSEQ multiplex PCR was the method, and the copy in TCRdb shows in-frame clones only, minus some. The data show some 120,000 clones, 70% to 90% seen once. A single count supports this clone. CDR1 and CDR2 (germline): MNHEY, SMNVEV (reference sequence). The junction had 5 bases not matched to a gene; V was cut back by 6 bases and J by 1 base. This CDR3 is built from 14 residues. Sequenced here: peripheral blood, sampled on day 0 of AZD1222 vaccination. The TCR was taken from an adult in good health. V usage is TRBV27 and J usage is TRBJ1-1; TRBD1 matches at 7 bases. CDR3 in amino acids: CASRRRQGNTEAFF. CDR3 sequence (DNA): TGTGCCAGCAGACGGAGACAGGGGAACACTGAAGCTTTCTTT.